This T cell receptor beta chain was captured by sequencing in a study of identical twins' blood T cells. The study's findings and limits: Twins shared about as many clonotypes as their cloneset sizes predicted. Each donor's most abundant TCRbeta clonotypes shared more CDR3 sequences with her twin than unrelated donors.

Three pairs of healthy female monozygous twins were the donors. This clonotype was detected ten times or more. What it binds is not known. Both ends of each TCR cDNA library bore sample-specific barcodes. Each CDR3 protein gets one entry after TCRdb re-called the 5' RACE reads with MiXCR. The top ten hold around 5.6% of the sample, which has around 380,000 distinct CDR3 sequences, over 25% seen once. V dropped 3 bases and J dropped 3 bases, with 7 bases sitting between them. This CDR3 spans 13 amino acids. Germline-derived CDR1 and CDR2 are SGDLS and YYNGEE. V is TRBV9 and J is TRBJ2-1, with unresolved D. Sequencing input: PBMCs. The clonotype comes from a woman aged 18 to 49 in good health. CDR3 sequence (DNA): TGTGCCAGCAGCGGATCTAGCTACAATGAGCAGTTCTTC. Protein product: CASSGSSYNEQFF. Using reference TRBV9 and TRBJ2-1 for the parts outside the CDR3, the full variable domain is DSGVTQTPKHLITATGQRVTLRCSPRSGDLSVYWYQQSLDQGLQFLIQYYNGEERAKGNILERFSAQQFPDLHSELNLSSLELGDSALYFCASSGSSYNEQFFGPGTRLTVL.